The rows below give T cell receptor beta chains drawn from one sample of a study of cytomegalovirus exposure and HLA in healthy donors. Profiled with immunoSEQ multiplex PCR; TCRdb holds only in-frame clones, not every one. This table holds about 190,000 clones, about four fifths found once. The specimen sequenced was PBMCs. These receptor sequences come from a woman aged 45 to 65 in good health and CMV-seronegative. Each CDR3 is given with its conserved first and last residue. D genes are given only for firm matches. Part of the rows lack a size; the others show once, few, many or a class for expanded clones.

j_gene | v_gene | d_gene | abundance | CDR3nt | CDR3aa
TRBJ1-1 | TRBV19 | TRBD1 | NA | TGTGCCAGTACCTCAGGGGGTGCTTGGGAAGCTTTCTTT | CASTSGGAWEAFF
TRBJ2-3 | TRBV5-1 | NA | NA | TGCGCCAGCAGCTTGACGGGAGATTGGACAGATACGCAGTATTTT | CASSLTGDWTDTQYF
TRBJ1-2 | TRBV6-6 | TRBD1 | NA | TGTGCCAGCACCCCGGCAGGGGGACACTATGGCTACACCTTC | CASTPAGGHYGYTF
TRBJ1-2 | TRBV28 | TRBD1 | NA | TGTGCCAGCAGTTTTAAGTCAGGGGGCCACTATGGCTACACCTTC | CASSFKSGGHYGYTF
TRBJ2-5 | TRBV2 | TRBD1 | few | TGTGCCAGTGGGAGGGACAGGGTCGCGGCCCAGTACTTC | CASGRDRVAAQYF
TRBJ1-3 | TRBV7-6 | NA | few | TGTGCCAGCAGCTTAGCCCTAGGTCCCAGCCGAAACACCATATATTTT | CASSLALGPSRNTIYF
TRBJ1-1 | TRBV2 | TRBD1 | NA | TGTGCCAGCAGAGCTTATGACAGGGGCTGGAACACTGAAGCTTTCTTT | CASRAYDRGWNTEAFF
TRBJ2-5 | TRBV7-2 | TRBD1 | NA | TGTGCCAGCAGCTTCACAGGGGGCAGGGCAGAGACCCAGTACTTC | CASSFTGGRAETQYF
TRBJ2-7 | TRBV28 | NA | NA | TGTGCCAGCAGTTTAGGGGGGAACGAGCAGTACTTC | CASSLGGNEQYF
TRBJ2-4 | TRBV21-1 | NA | NA | TGTGCCAGCAGCATGCTAGCGGGAAACATTCAGTACTTC | CASSMLAGNIQYF
TRBJ2-3 | TRBV18 | NA | NA | TGTGCCAGCTCGACCGACTCAGATACGCAGTATTTT | CASSTDSDTQYF
TRBJ1-1 | TRBV19 | TRBD1 | NA | TGTGCCAGTAGTCCGCGGACAGGGAGGATGAACACTGAAGCTTTCTTT | CASSPRTGRMNTEAFF
TRBJ2-7 | TRBV5-6 | TRBD1 | NA | TGTGCCAGCCGCCCGACAGGGAGCTACGAGCAGTACTTC | CASRPTGSYEQYF
TRBJ2-7 | TRBV18 | NA | NA | TGTGCCAGCTCACCTCAAGAGGGTCCCTACGAGCAGTACTTC | CASSPQEGPYEQYF
TRBJ1-5 | TRBV6-5 | TRBD1 | NA | TGTGCCAGCAGTAAAACAGGGGGCAGCAATCAGCCCCAGCATTTT | CASSKTGGSNQPQHF
TRBJ2-7 | TRBV27 | NA | few | TGTGCCAGCAGTTTTGCCGGGAGCGGGCAGTACTTC | CASSFAGSGQYF
TRBJ2-7 | TRBV25-1 | TRBD1 | NA | TGTGCCAGCAGTGTGGGGACAGTCTCCTACGAGCAGTACTTC | CASSVGTVSYEQYF
TRBJ1-1 | TRBV6-5 | TRBD1 | few | TGTGCCAGCAGCTCAGGACAGGGAGGAGCTTTCTTT | CASSSGQGGAFF
TRBJ2-7 | TRBV2 | NA | NA | TGTGCCAGCAGTGCGGGCAGCGGCCGCAGCTCCTACGAGCAGTACTTC | CASSAGSGRSSYEQYF
TRBJ2-2 | TRBV2 | TRBD1 | few | TGTGCCTGCTCCGGGACAGGAAACACCGGGGAGCTGTTTTTT | CACSGTGNTGELFF
TRBJ2-7 | TRBV9 | TRBD2 | few | TGTGCCAGCAGCGCCAGCGGGGGGCCCTGGGGCGAGCAGTACTTC | CASSASGGPWGEQYF
TRBJ1-1 | TRBV19 | NA | NA | TGTGCCAGTAGTACCGTATGGGGAGCTGAAGCTTTCTTT | CASSTVWGAEAFF
TRBJ1-2 | TRBV7-2 | NA | NA | TGTGCCAGCAGCTCAAATGGGGCGGCGAGCTATGGCTACACCTTC | CASSSNGAASYGYTF
TRBJ1-2 | TRBV28 | TRBD1 | NA | TGTGCCAGCAGTTCGGACAGGATGAACTATGGCTACACCTTC | CASSSDRMNYGYTF
TRBJ2-7 | TRBV7-9 | NA | NA | TGTTCCAGCAGCTCCTCAGGGTCCTACGAGCAGTACTTC | CSSSSSGSYEQYF
TRBJ1-1 | TRBV6-1 | TRBD1 | few | TGTGCCAGCACTCGACAGGGGGAAGGAGGCACTGAAGCTTTCTTT | CASTRQGEGGTEAFF
TRBJ2-7 | TRBV6-1 | NA | NA | TGTGCCAGCAGTGAACCCGACAACTCCTACGAGCAGTACTTC | CASSEPDNSYEQYF
TRBJ2-2 | TRBV9 | TRBD1 | NA | TGTGCCAGCAGCGTAGATAGGGGGCAAGGCACCGGGGAGCTGTTTTTT | CASSVDRGQGTGELFF
TRBJ2-1 | TRBV5-1 | NA | NA | TGCGCCACCTCAGCGGGACAACACAATGAGCAGTTCTTC | CATSAGQHNEQFF
TRBJ1-1 | TRBV2 | NA | NA | TGTGCCAGCAGTGAAGGGGGGACATGGTCCAAAGCTTTCTTT | CASSEGGTWSKAFF
TRBJ2-2 | TRBV28 | TRBD2 | NA | TGTGCCAGCAGGGGGACTAGCGGGATACCCGGGGAGCTGTTTTTT | CASRGTSGIPGELFF
TRBJ1-5 | TRBV6-5 | NA | NA | TGTGCCATCGCGGAGGGGACGGGGCAGCCCCAGCATTTT | CAIAEGTGQPQHF
TRBJ2-4 | TRBV29-1 | NA | NA | TGCAGCGTTGAAGATCGAGGGTTGGACAAAAACATTCAGTACTTC | CSVEDRGLDKNIQYF
TRBJ1-4 | TRBV27 | TRBD1 | NA | TGTGCCAGCAGTCTTTCCTACAGGGGGAATGAAAAACTGTTTTTT | CASSLSYRGNEKLFF
TRBJ1-2 | TRBV2 | NA | NA | TGTGCCAGCAGGGAGGGACCCTCGAATACTCTCTATGGCTACACCTTC | CASREGPSNTLYGYTF
TRBJ2-1 | TRBV19 | NA | NA | TGTGCCAGTAGCCCTAGGGGCCGTAATGAGCAGTTCTTC | CASSPRGRNEQFF
TRBJ2-5 | TRBV7-6 | TRBD1 | NA | TGTGCCAGCAGCTTAGTACAGGGGGCGGAGACCCAGTACTTC | CASSLVQGAETQYF
TRBJ1-2 | TRBV14 | TRBD1 | NA | TGTGCCAGCAGCCCCTCCCAGGGGGGTGGCTACACCTTC | CASSPSQGGGYTF
TRBJ1-3 | TRBV19 | NA | NA | TGTGCCAGTAGTACAGGGGACACCTCTGGAAACACCATATATTTT | CASSTGDTSGNTIYF
TRBJ1-1 | TRBV6-6 | NA | NA | TGTGCCAGCAGGGACAGTCTGAACACTGAAGCTTTCTTT | CASRDSLNTEAFF